A selection of T cell receptor beta chains follows, all from one sample in a study of vaccination effects on CD4 cells after COVID-19. These receptors are not linked to any known antigen. Using immunoSEQ multiplex PCR, the repertoire was profiled, and TCRdb retains in-frame clones only, with some absent. The profile shows approximately 58,000 clones, over 60% of them singletons. This specimen was CD4+ T cells from PBMCs cultured without peptide, taken before COVID-19 vaccination. These receptor sequences come from a human donor who received a COVID-19 vaccine. CDR3s include the opening cysteine and the closing phenylalanine or tryptophan. The D gene is left open where the match is weak. Some rows have no size entry. The others give once, few or many, or a class for an expanded clone.

j_gene,d_gene,abundance,len,v_gene,CDR3nt,CDR3aa
TRBJ2-6,-,-,14,TRBV10-3,TGTGCCATCAGTGAGCCTCGTGGGGCCAACGTCCTGACTTTC,CAISEPRGANVLTF
TRBJ2-3,-,-,13,TRBV12-3/TRBV12-4,TGTGCCAGCAGTCTGCTTTCCACAGATACGCAGTATTTT,CASSLLSTDTQYF
TRBJ1-2,TRBD1,-,16,TRBV7-2,TGTGCCAGCAGCGTACTCGGGGCCGGACAGGGCTATGGCTACACCTTC,CASSVLGAGQGYGYTF
TRBJ1-1,TRBD1,-,16,TRBV5-1,TGCGCCAGCAGCTCGGGACAGGGGGCGCGGGTTACTGAAGCTTTCTTT,CASSSGQGARVTEAFF
TRBJ1-1,-,few,14,TRBV18,TGTGCCAGCTCCCCGGGGGGTTGGGGCACTGAAGCTTTCTTT,CASSPGGWGTEAFF
TRBJ1-1,-,-,14,TRBV28,TGTGCCAGCACCACTTCGGGCGGGGCCACTGAAGCTTTCTTT,CASTTSGGATEAFF
TRBJ1-3,-,-,16,TRBV19,TGTGCCAGTAGTATGGTCTTATGGGGCTCTGGAAACACCATATATTTT,CASSMVLWGSGNTIYF
TRBJ2-3,-,once,16,TRBV20-1,TGCAGTGCTAGTCTTGTCGGTCCGGGGGGCACAGATACGCAGTATTTT,CSASLVGPGGTDTQYF
TRBJ2-1,-,-,11,TRBV3-1/TRBV3-2,TGTGCCAGCAGCCAAGCTAATGAGCAGTTCTTC,CASSQANEQFF
TRBJ1-4,-,-,14,TRBV24-1,TGTGCCACCAGTGGTTGGCTGAATAATGAAAAACTGTTTTTT,CATSGWLNNEKLFF
TRBJ2-2,-,-,13,TRBV28,TGTGCCAGCAGAGATTGGGACACCGGGGAGCTGTTTTTT,CASRDWDTGELFF
TRBJ2-1,-,-,15,TRBV12-5,TGTGCTAGTGTCTGGGGTGGACCCACCTACAATGAGCAGTTCTTC,CASVWGGPTYNEQFF
TRBJ1-1,-,-,13,TRBV12-3/TRBV12-4,TGTGCCAGCAGTCATACAGGGTATACTGAAGCTTTCTTT,CASSHTGYTEAFF
TRBJ2-1,-,-,13,TRBV5-1,TGCGCCAGCAGACTCCAACCCTACAATGAGCAGTTCTTC,CASRLQPYNEQFF
TRBJ2-5,TRBD1,-,14,TRBV7-8,TGTGCCAGCAGCCCATGGGGGACAGAGTCGTCCCAGTACTTC,CASSPWGTESSQYF
TRBJ1-5,-,-,15,TRBV4-1,TGCGCCAGCAGCCAGGCGACAAATTATAATCAGCCCCAGCATTTT,CASSQATNYNQPQHF
TRBJ2-1,TRBD1,-,16,TRBV6-5,TGTGCCAGCAGTTCAGGGGGATCCCTCTCCTACAATGAGCAGTTCTTC,CASSSGGSLSYNEQFF
TRBJ1-2,TRBD1,once,14,TRBV18,TGTGCCAGCTCACAAGGGACAGCAAATCATGGCTACACCTTC,CASSQGTANHGYTF
TRBJ2-1,-,-,14,TRBV27,TGTGCCAGCAGTTCCCCAGAAAGAACACCCGAGCAGTTCTTC,CASSSPERTPEQFF
TRBJ1-6,TRBD1,-,15,TRBV6-5,TGTGCCAGCACCACTCAGGGACAGAATAATTCACCCCTCCACTTT,CASTTQGQNNSPLHF
TRBJ1-2,-,-,13,TRBV6-5,TGTGCCAGCAGTCATGGGTTTACCTATGGCTACACCTTC,CASSHGFTYGYTF
TRBJ1-2,-,-,13,TRBV20-1,TGCAGTGCTAGTAGGGGCGGGGTCTATGGCTACACCTTC,CSASRGGVYGYTF
TRBJ1-1,-,few,13,TRBV19,TGTGCCAGTAGTTGGCGGTCGAACACTGAAGCTTTCTTT,CASSWRSNTEAFF